A selection of T cell receptor beta chains follows, all from one sample in a study of blood T cells in healthy people across ages. TCRdb analysed the 5' RACE reads with MiXCR anew, one entry per CDR3 protein. The table lists fewer than 1,200,000 distinct CDR3 sequences, roughly 24% of them singletons, with approximately 0.7% in the top ten. The same data also went into a second study, on T cells of mothers and their children.

The sample consisted of blood. These receptors all come from a girl aged 2 to 10 in good health. CDR3s include the opening cysteine and the closing phenylalanine or tryptophan. The D gene is left open where the match is weak. Only some rows state a clone size, as once, few, many or a class for expanded clones.

>TRBJ1-2|TRBD1|TRBV7-2|-
TGTGCCAGCAGCTTAGGGACAGGGGCTGATATTGATGGCTACACCTTC
CASSLGTGADIDGYTF
>TRBJ1-1|-|TRBV4-1|-
TGCGCCAGCAGCCTTCGCTGGGGGGGGAACACTGAAGCTTTCTTT
CASSLRWGGNTEAFF
>TRBJ1-1|-|TRBV18|few
TGTGCCAGCTCCGAGAGCCCCTCGGGCACTGAAGCTTTCTTT
CASSESPSGTEAFF
>TRBJ2-3|TRBD2|TRBV5-1|-
TGCGCCAGCAGCCCCTGGACTAGCGGGACTCCCTATTTT
CASSPWTSGTPYF
>TRBJ1-4|-|TRBV5-1|-
TGTGCCAGCAGCTTTCAAGGGAAGAATGAAAAACTGTTTTTT
CASSFQGKNEKLFF
>TRBJ2-3|-|TRBV7-2|few
TGTGCCAGCAGCTTAGAAGGGGGGGCCCAAGATACGCAGTATTTT
CASSLEGGAQDTQYF
>TRBJ2-5|-|TRBV12-5|-
TGTGCTAGTGGTTTGAGTCTTGGAGGCGGAGAGACCCAGTACTTC
CASGLSLGGGETQYF
>TRBJ2-1|TRBD1|TRBV29-1|-
TGCAGCGTTTGGGTAGACAGGGCCCCCTACAATGAGCAGTTCTTC
CSVWVDRAPYNEQFF
>TRBJ1-5|-|TRBV4-3|-
TGCGCCAGCAGCCAAGCTTTTGCAGGGAGGGATCAGCCCCAGCATTTT
CASSQAFAGRDQPQHF
>TRBJ2-5|-|TRBV21-1|few
TGTGCCAGCAGCAAACGGCAGGGGGAAGAGACCCAGTACTTC
CASSKRQGEETQYF
>TRBJ1-3|-|TRBV7-9|few
TGTGCCAGCAGCGGGAACTTATTACTCTCCTCTGGAAACACCATATATTTT
CASSGNLLLSSGNTIYF
>TRBJ2-5|-|TRBV7-3|-
TGTGCCAGCAGCTTAAACGGGATTGAGACCCAGTACTTC
CASSLNGIETQYF
>TRBJ2-5|-|TRBV20-1|-
TGCAGTGCTAGAGCCTCTCAAGAGACCCAGTACTTC
CSARASQETQYF
>TRBJ2-7|-|TRBV20-1|-
TGCAGTGCTGGGACTTACGTCTACGAGCAGTACTTC
CSAGTYVYEQYF
>TRBJ2-4|-|TRBV7-9|-
TGTGCCAGCAGCCAGCCACGGGGGTTGAGAGAGGCCAAAAACATTCAGTACTTC
CASSQPRGLREAKNIQYF
>TRBJ1-6|-|TRBV20-1|-
TGCAGTGCTAGAGAAAGGGGCCGTACCCCTTATAATTCACCCCTCCACTTT
CSARERGRTPYNSPLHF
>TRBJ2-3|-|TRBV27|-
TGTGCCAGCAGCTTTCGTCCCGGGACACTAAGCACAGATACGCAGTATTTT
CASSFRPGTLSTDTQYF
>TRBJ2-3|-|TRBV29-1|once
TGCAGCTTTAGTCGGGGGTTAGATACGCAGTATTTT
CSFSRGLDTQYF
>TRBJ1-3|-|TRBV5-1|few
TGCGCCAGCAGCCGCGGTACCTTACCGGCCCAAGGAAACACCATATATTTT
CASSRGTLPAQGNTIYF
>TRBJ2-6|TRBD1|TRBV9|-
TGTGCCAGCAAACAGGGGGGCTCTGGGGCCAACGTCCTGACTTTC
CASKQGGSGANVLTF
>TRBJ2-7|TRBD1|TRBV7-2|-
TGTGCCAGCAGCTTAGTGAGTGGGACAGGGAAGGGGGAGCAGTACTTC
CASSLVSGTGKGEQYF
>TRBJ2-1|TRBD1|TRBV20-1|-
TGCAGTGCCTTCCGTTCGGACAGGGCCTACAATGAGCAGTTCTTC
CSAFRSDRAYNEQFF
>TRBJ2-7|-|TRBV11-2|-
TGTGCCAGCAGCCGGGTCCTGTGGCCCTACGAGCAGTACTTC
CASSRVLWPYEQYF
>TRBJ2-7|TRBD2|TRBV28|few
TGTGCCAGCAGATTCTCCGGGACTAGCGGGAGGATGAGAGAGCAGTACTTC
CASRFSGTSGRMREQYF
>TRBJ2-1|-|TRBV6-6|-
TGTGCCAGCAGTTACGTACATGAGCAGTTCTTC
CASSYVHEQFF